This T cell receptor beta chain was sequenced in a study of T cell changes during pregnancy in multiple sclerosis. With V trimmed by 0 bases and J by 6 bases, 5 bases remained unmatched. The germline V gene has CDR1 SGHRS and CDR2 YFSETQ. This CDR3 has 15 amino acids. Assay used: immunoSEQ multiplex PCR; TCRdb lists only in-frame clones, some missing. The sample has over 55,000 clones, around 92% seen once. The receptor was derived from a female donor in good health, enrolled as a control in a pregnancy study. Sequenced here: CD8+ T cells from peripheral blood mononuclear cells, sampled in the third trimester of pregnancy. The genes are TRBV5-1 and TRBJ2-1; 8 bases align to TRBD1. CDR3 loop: CASSLEGTGTNEQFF. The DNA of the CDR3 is TGCGCCAGCAGCTTGGAAGGGACAGGCACCAATGAGCAGTTCTTC.